Sequencing of this TCR beta chain was carried out in a study of PD-1 blockade in mismatch repair-deficient tumors. Study overall: Patients had approximately 13 mismatch repair-deficient cancer types and were previously treated and progressing. The study's findings and limits: Tumor-resident clones, often absent from pretreatment blood, expanded after pembrolizumab and then contracted.

This table comes from immunoSEQ multiplex PCR, and its TCRdb copy is limited to in-frame clones, with some not included. The sample has tens of thousands of clones, roughly 80% seen once; the top ten hold around 5.5%. As to this clone: As yet, its antigen is unknown.

All patients were mismatch repair deficient, assessed by either PCR or immunohistochemistry. The TCR-sequenced patients were a few responders to pembrolizumab. CDR1 and CDR2 (germline): SGHRS, YFSETQ. V shed 0 bases and J shed 2 bases, with 14 bases lying between them. This CDR3 has 16 amino acids. The receptor's source is an adult with mismatch repair-deficient cancer. The rearrangement links TRBV5-1 to TRBJ2-5; unclear D gene. Sequenced material: peripheral blood, taken 44 weeks after starting pembrolizumab. The CDR3 protein is CASSLAGAVEQETQYF. The CDR3 nucleotides read TGCGCCAGCAGCTTGGCCGGCGCAGTTGAGCAAGAGACCCAGTACTTC. The full variable domain, completed using reference TRBV5-1 and TRBJ2-5, is KAGVTQTPRYLIKTRGQQVTLSCSPISGHRSVSWYQQTPGQGLQFLFEYFSETQRNKGNFPGRFSGRQFSNSRSEMNVSTLELGDSALYLCASSLAGAVEQETQYFGPGTRLLVL.